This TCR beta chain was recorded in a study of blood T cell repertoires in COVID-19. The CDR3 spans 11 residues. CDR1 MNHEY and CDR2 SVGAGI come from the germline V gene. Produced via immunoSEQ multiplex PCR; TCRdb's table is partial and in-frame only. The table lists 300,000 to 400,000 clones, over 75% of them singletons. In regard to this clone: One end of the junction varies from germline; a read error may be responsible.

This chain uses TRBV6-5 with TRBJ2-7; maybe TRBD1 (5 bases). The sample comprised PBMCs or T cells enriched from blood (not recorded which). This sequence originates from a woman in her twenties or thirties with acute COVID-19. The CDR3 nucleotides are TGTGCCAGCAGTACACCGACAGTCAGGTTTTTC. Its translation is CASSTPTVRFF.